A selection of T cell receptor beta chains follows, all from one sample in a study of PD-L1 blockade in urothelial cancer. Generated by immunoSEQ multiplex PCR, the TCRdb table keeps only in-frame clones and is missing some. Among roughly 39,000 clones listed, 90% to 95% were seen once. Sequenced here: PBMCs, sampled around atezolizumab (anti-PD-L1) treatment. All receptors derive from a woman aged 55-69 years with urothelial cancer. The conserved cysteine and the conserved F or W are not part of the CDR3 here. A D gene is named only where the DNA matches it firmly.

V	J	D	CDR3
TRBV4-3	TRBJ2-7	TRBD2	ASSQEVRGLGSVEQY
TRBV6-4	TRBJ2-1	NA	ASSEEPGSYNEQF
TRBV19	TRBJ2-4	NA	ASRTINIQY
TRBV6-5	TRBJ2-7	NA	ASSYSVGLSYEQY
TRBV5-4	TRBJ2-2	NA	ASSLGGAGHTGELF
TRBV5-6	TRBJ2-7	TRBD2	ASSRTSGSEGQY
TRBV5-1	TRBJ2-7	NA	ASSRLSAVGSYEQY
TRBV6-4	TRBJ2-1	TRBD1	ASSQSGGGYNEQF
TRBV28	TRBJ2-2	TRBD1	ASSTPGGVGELF
TRBV5-4	TRBJ2-3	TRBD2	ASRTSGLTDTQY
TRBV19	TRBJ2-3	NA	ASSITGPLTDTQY
TRBV5-1	TRBJ2-1	TRBD1	ASSGTEYNEQF
TRBV19	TRBJ1-5	TRBD1	ASSLDRGGNQPQH
TRBV19	TRBJ1-3	NA	ASRPSSGNTIY
TRBV7-2	TRBJ2-7	TRBD2	ASSITGTSGYEQY
TRBV2	TRBJ2-2	NA	ASSDVGSDTGELF